These 10 T cell receptor beta chains were all obtained from the same sample, sequenced in a study of cytomegalovirus exposure and HLA in healthy donors. Sequencing was performed with immunoSEQ multiplex PCR; in TCRdb, only in-frame clones are kept and a portion is missing. In the table there are about 95,000 clones, around 85% of which are singletons. The sample comprised PBMCs. These receptors originate from a man between 18 and 35 years old in good health and CMV-seropositive.

This clone showed up just once. CDR3 DNA sequence: TGTGCCAGCAGCTTAGGTGGGGGGAACGGGGACGAGCAGTACTTC. Translation: CASSLGGGNGDEQYF. The gene calls are TRBV7-6 and TRBJ2-7; D is perhaps TRBD2 (6 bases). Germline loops: CDR1 SGHVS, CDR2 FNYEAQ. The CDR3 spans 15 residues. Between the trimmed V and J ends, which lost 1 base and 5 bases, there was a span of 15 bases.

The chain is built from TRBV19 and TRBJ2-5; D perhaps matches TRBD1 (5 bases). The CDR3 is made up of 14 amino acids. With 1 base removed from V and 3 bases from J, the gap between germline ends came to 9 bases. Germline V gene data show CDR1 as LNHDA and CDR2 as SQIVND (reference sequence). As DNA, the CDR3 is TGTGCCAGTAGTATAGTAGGGGAAGAAGAGACCCAGTACTTC. Translated, it gives CASSIVGEEETQYF.

The chain carries TRBV5-6 and TRBJ2-3; 7 nucleotides match TRBD2. The trim removed 4 bases at V and 11 bases at J, leaving 7 bases unmatched. This CDR3 has 12 residues. Germline CDR1 reads SGHDT; CDR2 reads YYEEEE. CDR3 nucleotide sequence: TGTGCCAGCAGCGGACTAGGCCCAGGGCAGTATTTT. Protein product: CASSGLGPGQYF. Supplemented by reference TRBV5-6 and TRBJ2-3, the full variable domain reads DAGVTQSPTHLIKTRGQQVTLRCSPKSGHDTVSWYQQALGQGPQFIFQYYEEEERQRGNFPDRFSGHQFPNYSSELNVNALLLGDSALYLCASSGLGPGQYFGPGTRLTVL.

The chain joins TRBV30 to TRBJ2-7; a weak D match, TRBD2 (5 bases). Germline CDR1 and CDR2: GTSNPN and SVGIG (reference sequence). Trimming shortened V by 0 bases and J by 4 bases, and 13 bases separated the two germline ends. This CDR3 is 14 amino acids long. This CDR3 reads CAWSVGGSRYEQYF. CDR3 sequence (DNA): TGTGCCTGGAGTGTTGGTGGGAGTAGGTACGAGCAGTACTTC.

V gene TRBV7-8 combines with J gene TRBJ2-3; 8 nucleotides agree with TRBD1. There are 14 residues in the CDR3. Germline assignment: CDR1 SGHVS and CDR2 FQNEAQ. Germline trimming cut 3 bases from V and 6 bases from J; bases unmatched to any gene: 5. The CDR3 sequence is CASSFRTGMDTQYF. In nucleotides, the CDR3 is TGTGCCAGCAGCTTTCGGACAGGGATGGATACGCAGTATTTT.

The chain links TRBV28 to TRBJ1-1, with TRBD1 matching over 9 bases. Trimming at V came to 8 bases and at J to 1 base, leaving 8 bases not matched to a gene. Germline CDR1 is MDHEN and CDR2 is SYDVKM. This CDR3 comprises 15 residues. CDR3 region: CASSTPGQGNTEAFF. The CDR3 region has the DNA TGTGCCAGCTCTACTCCGGGACAGGGGAACACTGAAGCTTTCTTT.

J is TRBJ1-2 and V is TRBV19; 7 bases match TRBD1. The germline V gene encodes CDR1 LNHDA and CDR2 SQIVND (reference sequence). The trim removed 7 bases at V and 7 bases at J, leaving 9 bases unmatched. The CDR3 contains 13 residues. The DNA of the CDR3 is TGTGCCAGTACCCGACAGGGTCGTAGTGGCTACACCTTC. Translating gives CASTRQGRSGYTF.

The chain links TRBV6-1 to TRBJ1-2; 9 bases are a match to TRBD1. This CDR3 has 15 amino acids. V shed 2 bases and J 5 bases; nucleotides not matched to a gene: 6. CDR1 MNHNS and CDR2 SASEGT come from the germline V gene. DNA of the CDR3: TGTGCCAGCAGTGAACCACAGGGGGCCGGGTATGGCTACACCTTC. The encoded protein is CASSEPQGAGYGYTF.

The chain joins TRBV6-5 to TRBJ2-7; D is ambiguous. The germline V and J ends were trimmed by 4 bases and 6 bases, with 7 bases remaining between them. CDR1 and CDR2 (germline): MNHEY, SVGAGI. This CDR3 region has 11 residues. CDR3 amino acids: CASSSGGEQYF. The CDR3 region has the DNA TGTGCCAGCAGTTCAGGTGGCGAGCAGTACTTC.

V gene TRBV9 combines with J gene TRBJ2-5; possible D gene TRBD1, 6 bases. The CDR3 runs 14 residues. Germline CDR1 and CDR2: SGDLS and YYNGEE. V was cut by 0 bases and J by 7 bases, with 13 bases left in between. The CDR3 is CASSVEQGDGTQYF. The DNA of the CDR3 is TGTGCCAGCAGCGTAGAACAGGGCGATGGGACCCAGTACTTC.